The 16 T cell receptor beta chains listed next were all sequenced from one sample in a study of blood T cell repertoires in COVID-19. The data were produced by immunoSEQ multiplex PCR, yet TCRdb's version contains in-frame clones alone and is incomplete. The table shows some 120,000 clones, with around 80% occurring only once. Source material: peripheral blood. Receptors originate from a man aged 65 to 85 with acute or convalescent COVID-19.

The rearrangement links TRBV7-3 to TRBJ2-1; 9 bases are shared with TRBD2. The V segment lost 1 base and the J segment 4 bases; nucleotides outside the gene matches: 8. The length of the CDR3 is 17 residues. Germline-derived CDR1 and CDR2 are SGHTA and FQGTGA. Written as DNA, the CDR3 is TGTGCCAGCAGCTTAAACCCCGGCGGGGGGGTTTACAATGAGCAGTTCTTC. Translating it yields CASSLNPGGGVYNEQFF. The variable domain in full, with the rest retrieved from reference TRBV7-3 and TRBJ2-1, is GAGVSQTPSNKVTEKGKYVELRCDPISGHTALYWYRQSLGQGPEFLIYFQGTGAADDSGLPNDRFFAVRPEGSVSTLKIQRTERGDSAVYLCASSLNPGGGVYNEQFFGPGTRLTVL.

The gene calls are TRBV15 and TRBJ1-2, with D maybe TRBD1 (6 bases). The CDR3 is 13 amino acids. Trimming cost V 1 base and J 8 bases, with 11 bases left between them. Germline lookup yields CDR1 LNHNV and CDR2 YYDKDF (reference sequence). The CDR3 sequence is CATSRGRGRGYTF. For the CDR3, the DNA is TGTGCCACCAGCAGAGGCAGGGGCCGAGGCTACACCTTC.

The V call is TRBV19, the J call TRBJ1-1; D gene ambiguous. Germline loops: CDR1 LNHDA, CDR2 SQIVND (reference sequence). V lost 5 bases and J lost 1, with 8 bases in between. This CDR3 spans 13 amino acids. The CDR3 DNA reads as TGTGCCAGTAGTCCCTACAGGAACACTGAAGCTTTCTTT. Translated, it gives CASSPYRNTEAFF.

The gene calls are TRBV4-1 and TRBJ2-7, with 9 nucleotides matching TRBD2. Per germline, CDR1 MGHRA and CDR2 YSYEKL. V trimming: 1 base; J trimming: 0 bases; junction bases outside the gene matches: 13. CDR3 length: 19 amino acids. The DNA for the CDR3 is TGCGCCAGCAGCCAAGCTAGGGGGCGACTAGCGGTTAGCTCCTACGAGCAGTACTTC. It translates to CASSQARGRLAVSSYEQYF.

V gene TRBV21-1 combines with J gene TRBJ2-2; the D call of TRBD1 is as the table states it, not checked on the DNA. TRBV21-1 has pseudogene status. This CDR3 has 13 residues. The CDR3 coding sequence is TGTGCCAAAAGACAGGGGGACACCGGGGAGCTGTTTTTT. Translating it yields CAKRQGDTGELFF.

The CDR3 region is CASSQRADSYEQYF. Here the CDR3 DNA reads TGTGCCAGCAGCCAACGTGCGGACTCCTACGAGCAGTACTTC. The J gene is TRBJ2-7, the V gene TRBV3-1 (or the pseudogene TRBV3-2); D unresolved. Germline-derived CDR1 and CDR2 are LGHDT and YNNKEL (reference sequence). This CDR3 has 14 residues. The V gene lost 2 bases and the J gene lost 0 bases, with 8 bases spanning the gap.

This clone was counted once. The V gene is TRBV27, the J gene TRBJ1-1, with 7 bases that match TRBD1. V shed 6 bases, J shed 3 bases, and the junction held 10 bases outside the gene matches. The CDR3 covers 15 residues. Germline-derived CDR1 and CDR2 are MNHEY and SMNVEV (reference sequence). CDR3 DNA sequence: TGTGCCAGCAGGAACTCCTTTACAGGGGACACTGAAGCTTTCTTT. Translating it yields CASRNSFTGDTEAFF.

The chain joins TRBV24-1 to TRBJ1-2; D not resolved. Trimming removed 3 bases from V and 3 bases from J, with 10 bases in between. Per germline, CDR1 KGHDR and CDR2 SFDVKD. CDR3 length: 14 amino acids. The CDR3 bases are TGTGCCACCAGTGATACGGGGAGGGACTATGGCTACACCTTC. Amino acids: CATSDTGRDYGYTF.

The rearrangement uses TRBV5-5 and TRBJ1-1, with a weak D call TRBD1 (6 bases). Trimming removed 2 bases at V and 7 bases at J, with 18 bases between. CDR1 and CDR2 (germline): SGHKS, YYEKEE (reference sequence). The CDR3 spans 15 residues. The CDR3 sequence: CASSFSPGELIEAFF. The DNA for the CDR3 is TGTGCCAGCAGCTTCAGTCCAGGGGAGTTGATTGAAGCTTTCTTT.

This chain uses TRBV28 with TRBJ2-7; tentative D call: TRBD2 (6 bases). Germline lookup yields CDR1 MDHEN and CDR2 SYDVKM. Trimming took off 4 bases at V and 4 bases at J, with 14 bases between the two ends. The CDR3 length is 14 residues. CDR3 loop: CASSSGEPGYEQYF. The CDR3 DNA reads TGTGCCAGCAGTTCGGGGGAGCCTGGGTACGAGCAGTACTTC.

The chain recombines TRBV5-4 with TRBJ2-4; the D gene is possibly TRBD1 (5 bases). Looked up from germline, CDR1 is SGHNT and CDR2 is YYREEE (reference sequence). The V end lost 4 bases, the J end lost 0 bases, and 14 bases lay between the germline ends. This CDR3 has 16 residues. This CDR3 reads CASSRDSQQAKNIQYF. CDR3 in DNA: TGTGCCAGCAGCCGAGACAGCCAGCAAGCCAAAAACATTCAGTACTTC.

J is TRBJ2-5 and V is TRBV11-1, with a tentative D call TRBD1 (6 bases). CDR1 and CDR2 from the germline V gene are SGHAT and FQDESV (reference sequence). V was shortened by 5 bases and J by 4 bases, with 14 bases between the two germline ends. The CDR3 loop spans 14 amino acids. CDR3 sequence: CASSLQQGLETQYF. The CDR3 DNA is TGTGCCAGCAGCCTACAACAGGGTTTAGAGACCCAGTACTTC.

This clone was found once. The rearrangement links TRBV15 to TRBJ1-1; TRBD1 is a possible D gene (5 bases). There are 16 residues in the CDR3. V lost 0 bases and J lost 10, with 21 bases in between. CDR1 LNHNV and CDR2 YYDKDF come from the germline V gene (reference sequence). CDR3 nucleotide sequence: TGTGCCACCAGCAGAGATCATCTAGGCTCGGGGGGGTCAGCTTTCTTT. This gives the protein CATSRDHLGSGGSAFF.

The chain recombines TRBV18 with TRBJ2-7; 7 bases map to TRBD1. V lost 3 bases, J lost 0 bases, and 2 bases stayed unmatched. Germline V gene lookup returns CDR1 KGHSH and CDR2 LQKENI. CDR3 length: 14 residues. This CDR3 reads CASSPGQRSYEQYF. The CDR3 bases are TGTGCCAGCTCACCGGGACAGCGCTCCTACGAGCAGTACTTC.

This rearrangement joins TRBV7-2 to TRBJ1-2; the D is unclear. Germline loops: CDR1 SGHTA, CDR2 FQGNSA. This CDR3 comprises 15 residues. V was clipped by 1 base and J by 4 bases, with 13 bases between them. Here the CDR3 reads CASSLVPNSPYGYTF. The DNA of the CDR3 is TGTGCCAGCAGCTTAGTCCCAAACTCACCCTATGGCTACACCTTC.

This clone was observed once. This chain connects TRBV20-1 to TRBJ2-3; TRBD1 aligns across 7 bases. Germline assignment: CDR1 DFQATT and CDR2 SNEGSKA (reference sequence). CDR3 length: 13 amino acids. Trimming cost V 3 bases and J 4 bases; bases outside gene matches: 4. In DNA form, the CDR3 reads TGCAGTGCTAGTCCAGGGGGTCCAGATACGCAGTATTTT. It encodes CSASPGGPDTQYF.